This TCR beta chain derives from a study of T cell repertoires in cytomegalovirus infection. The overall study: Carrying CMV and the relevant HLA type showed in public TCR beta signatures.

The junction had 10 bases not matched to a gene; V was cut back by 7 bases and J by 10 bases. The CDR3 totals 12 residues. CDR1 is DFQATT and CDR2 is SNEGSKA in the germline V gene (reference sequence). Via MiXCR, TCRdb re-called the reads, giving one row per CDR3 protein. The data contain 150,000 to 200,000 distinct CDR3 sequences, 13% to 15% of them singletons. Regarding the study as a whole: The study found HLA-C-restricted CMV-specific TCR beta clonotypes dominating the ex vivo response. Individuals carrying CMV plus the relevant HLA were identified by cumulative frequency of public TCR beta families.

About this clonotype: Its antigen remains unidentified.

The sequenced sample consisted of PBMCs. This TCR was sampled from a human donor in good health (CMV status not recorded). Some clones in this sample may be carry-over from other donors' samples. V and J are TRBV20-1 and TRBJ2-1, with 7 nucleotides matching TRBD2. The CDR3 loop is CSVPGATSEQFF. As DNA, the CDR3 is TGCAGTGTTCCGGGAGCGACTAGCGAGCAGTTCTTC.